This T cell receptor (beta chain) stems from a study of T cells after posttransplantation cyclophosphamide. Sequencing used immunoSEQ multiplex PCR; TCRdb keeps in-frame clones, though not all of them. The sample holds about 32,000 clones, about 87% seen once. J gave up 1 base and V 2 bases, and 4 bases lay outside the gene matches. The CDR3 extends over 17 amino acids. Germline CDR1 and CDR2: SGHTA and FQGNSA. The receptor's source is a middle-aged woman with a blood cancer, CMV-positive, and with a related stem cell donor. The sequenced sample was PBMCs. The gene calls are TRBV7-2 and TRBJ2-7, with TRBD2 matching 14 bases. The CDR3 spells CASSLPTSGGVSYEQYF. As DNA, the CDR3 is TGTGCCAGCAGCTTACCGACTAGCGGGGGGGTTTCCTACGAGCAGTACTTC.